Listed here are 11 T cell receptor beta chains from one sample, sequenced in a study of cytomegalovirus exposure and HLA in healthy donors. Only in-frame clones appear in the TCRdb table, and some are missing; sequencing was by immunoSEQ multiplex PCR. The sample contains some 170,000 clones, roughly 95% of which appear only once. Sequencing used PBMCs. These receptors all come from a woman under 30 in good health and CMV-seronegative.

The genes are TRBV11-2 and TRBJ2-7; 11 bases line up with TRBD1. The CDR3 runs 14 residues. CDR1 and CDR2 (germline): SGHAT, FQNNGV. With 5 bases clipped from V and 4 bases from J, the junction kept 4 bases outside the gene matches. The CDR3 loop reads CASSHGQGAYEQYF. The CDR3 DNA reads as TGTGCCAGCAGCCACGGACAGGGGGCATACGAGCAGTACTTC.

The rearrangement uses TRBV7-9 and TRBJ1-2, with 7 bases lining up with TRBD1. The CDR3 extends over 16 amino acids. V gave up 0 bases and J gave up 4 bases; unmatched junction bases: 8. In germline, CDR1 is SEHNR, CDR2 FQNEAQ (reference sequence). CDR3: CASSLAARQGGYGYTF. The CDR3 nucleotides read TGTGCCAGCAGCTTAGCCGCCCGACAGGGAGGCTATGGCTACACCTTC.

The chain carries TRBV5-1 and TRBJ1-2; D perhaps matches TRBD1 (5 bases). Germline V gene sequence: CDR1 SGHRS, CDR2 YFSETQ. This CDR3 comprises 13 residues. Deletions cut 4 bases from V and 3 bases from J, with 10 bases between. The CDR3 DNA is TGCGCCAGCAGCAGCCAGGGTGACTATGGCTACACCTTC. Translating it yields CASSSQGDYGYTF. Together with reference TRBV5-1 and TRBJ1-2, the CDR3 gives the full variable domain: KAGVTQTPRYLIKTRGQQVTLSCSPISGHRSVSWYQQTPGQGLQFLFEYFSETQRNKGNFPGRFSGRQFSNSRSEMNVSTLELGDSALYLCASSSQGDYGYTFGSGTRLTVV.

The chain joins TRBV29-1 to TRBJ1-2, with D tentatively TRBD1 (6 bases). Germline values: CDR1 SQVTM, CDR2 ANQGSEA. The V end lost 6 bases, the J end lost 3 bases, and 17 bases lay between the germline ends. This CDR3 is built from 14 residues. The DNA of the CDR3 is TGCAGCGTGGAACTGACAGGTTTTGACTATGGCTACACCTTC. This encodes CSVELTGFDYGYTF.

This chain links TRBV30 with TRBJ1-2, with 12 bases fitting TRBD1. The CDR3 sequence is 15 residues long. Trimming cost V 5 bases and J 7 bases; bases outside gene matches: 11. Germline assignment: CDR1 GTSNPN and CDR2 SVGIG (reference sequence). This CDR3 reads CAWAKGQGARFGYTF. CDR3 DNA: TGTGCCTGGGCTAAGGGACAGGGGGCCAGGTTTGGCTACACCTTC.

The CDR3 nucleotides read TGCGCCAGCAGCCAATTAGCGGGGGGGTTCTACGAGCAGTACTTC. This translates into CASSQLAGGFYEQYF. The chain employs TRBV4-3 and TRBJ2-7; 11 bases align to TRBD2. CDR3 length equals 15 residues. Per germline, CDR1 LGHNA and CDR2 YSLEER. After removal of 2 bases from V and 3 bases from J, the junction contained 3 bases not matched to a gene.

V usage is TRBV14 and J usage is TRBJ2-1; TRBD2 is a possible D gene (6 bases). The CDR3 loop spans 13 amino acids. Trimming took off 6 bases at V and 4 bases at J, with 10 bases between the two ends. Germline V gene lookup returns CDR1 SGHDN and CDR2 FVKESK. This CDR3 reads CASRATRYNEQFF. For the CDR3, the DNA is TGTGCCAGCAGAGCGACTAGATACAATGAGCAGTTCTTC.

The chain uses TRBV30 and TRBJ1-6; 10 bases agree with TRBD1. V shed 3 bases and J 7 bases; nucleotides not matched to a gene: 0. Germline-derived CDR1 and CDR2 are GTSNPN and SVGIG (reference sequence). This CDR3 comprises 13 residues. CDR3 coding DNA: TGTGCCTGGAGGGGACAGGGGAATTCACCCCTCCACTTT. Amino acid sequence: CAWRGQGNSPLHF. The full variable domain, in which reference TRBV30 and TRBJ1-6 provide the parts outside the CDR3, is SQTIHQWPATLVQPVGSPLSLECTVEGTSNPNLYWYRQAAGRGLQLLFYSVGIGQISSEVPQNLSASRPQDRQFILSSKKLLLSDSGFYLCAWRGQGNSPLHFGNGTRLTVT.

V usage is TRBV4-2 and J usage is TRBJ1-2, with TRBD1 identical over 7 bases. The length of the CDR3 is 15 residues. The trim removed 0 bases at V and 3 bases at J, leaving 4 bases unmatched. Per the germline V gene, CDR1 is LGHNA and CDR2 is YNFKEQ. The CDR3 DNA follows: TGTGCCAGCAGCCAAGAATGGCAGGGGGACTATGGCTACACCTTC. Translation gives CASSQEWQGDYGYTF.

The rearrangement joins TRBV7-3 to TRBJ2-7, with 12 bases matching TRBD2. V lost 5 bases to trimming and J lost 6 bases; unmatched junction nucleotides: 8. CDR3 length: 15 amino acids. Germline V gene lookup returns CDR1 SGHTA and CDR2 FQGTGA. In nucleotides, the CDR3 is TGTGCCAGCAGCCGGACTAGCGGGGTTAATAGCGAGCAGTACTTC. Encoded protein: CASSRTSGVNSEQYF.

V and J are TRBV27 and TRBJ2-7; 10 nucleotides align to TRBD1. The CDR3 is 17 amino acids. J was trimmed by 2 bases and V by 5 bases; bases with no gene match: 12. Per the germline V gene, CDR1 is MNHEY and CDR2 is SMNVEV (reference sequence). DNA of the CDR3: TGTGCCAGCAGTCCCTGGACCGGGACAGGGGTAACCTACGAGCAGTACTTC. Its protein is CASSPWTGTGVTYEQYF.